The entry below describes one T cell receptor beta chain. Looked up from germline, CDR1 is LNHDA and CDR2 is SQIVND (reference sequence). V shed 4 bases and J shed 0 bases, with 7 bases lying between them. The CDR3 extends over 14 amino acids. Generated by immunoSEQ multiplex PCR, the TCRdb table keeps only in-frame clones and is missing some. The repertoire holds around 70,000 clones, more than 80% seen once, with more than 4.5% in the top ten. The data were taken from a study of blood T cell repertoires in COVID-19. This TCR came from a woman older than 75 with active or convalescent COVID-19. The chain couples TRBV19 to TRBJ2-1, with D hard to call. Sequenced material: peripheral blood. The chain's CDR3 is CASSTAVSYNEQFF. In DNA form, the CDR3 reads TGTGCCAGTAGTACCGCGGTCTCCTACAATGAGCAGTTCTTC. Drawing the rest from reference TRBV19 and TRBJ2-1, the complete variable domain is DGGITQSPKYLFRKEGQNVTLSCEQNLNHDAMYWYRQDPGQGLRLIYYSQIVNDFQKGDIAEGYSVSREKKESFPLTVTSAQKNPTAFYLCASSTAVSYNEQFFGPGTRLTVL.